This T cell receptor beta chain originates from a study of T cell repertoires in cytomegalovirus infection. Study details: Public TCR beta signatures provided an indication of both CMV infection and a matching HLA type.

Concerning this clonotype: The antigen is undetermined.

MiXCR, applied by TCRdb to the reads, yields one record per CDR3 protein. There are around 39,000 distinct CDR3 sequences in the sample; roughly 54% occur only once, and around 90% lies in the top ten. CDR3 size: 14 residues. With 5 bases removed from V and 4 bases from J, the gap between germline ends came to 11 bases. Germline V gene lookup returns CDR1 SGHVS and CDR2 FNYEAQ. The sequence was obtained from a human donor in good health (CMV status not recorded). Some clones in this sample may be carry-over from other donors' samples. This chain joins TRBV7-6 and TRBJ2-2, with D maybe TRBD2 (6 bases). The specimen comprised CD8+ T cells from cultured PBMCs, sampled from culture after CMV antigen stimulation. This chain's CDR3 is CASSLPGVTGELFF. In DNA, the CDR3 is TGTGCCAGCAGCCTCCCGGGAGTCACCGGGGAGCTGTTTTTT.